This TCR beta chain was observed in a study of cytomegalovirus exposure and HLA in healthy donors. Study observations and caveats: About 87% or about 30% of the time was how often most TCR beta V segments were productive, according to an earlier analysis. Most CMV-associated TCR beta chains were later found to appear HLA-restricted.

Vbeta (60) and Jbeta (13) primers were used in the PCR. Assay: immunoSEQ multiplex PCR; the TCRdb copy retains only in-frame clones and omits some. This sample carries about 120,000 clones, 70% to 85% of them seen once, and the ten largest clones take approximately 5.5%. Of note for this clone: The target antigen is unknown.

The sequence derives from a man aged 18 to 30 in good health and CMV-seropositive. Sequenced: PBMCs.

The CDR3 coding sequence is TGTGCCAGCACCCGAGAGAGGGTTGCCTACGAGCAGTACTTC. It yields the protein CASTRERVAYEQYF. This chain uses TRBV28 with TRBJ2-7; D may be TRBD2 (5 bases). V lost 7 bases to trimming and J lost 2 bases, with 15 bases between them. The CDR3 is made up of 14 amino acids. Per the germline V gene, CDR1 is MDHEN and CDR2 is SYDVKM.